Listed below are T cell receptor beta chains from one sample, sequenced in a study of shared clonotypes between healthy human individuals. Using immunoSEQ multiplex PCR, the repertoire was profiled, and TCRdb retains in-frame clones only, with some absent. The sample lists roughly 2,300,000 clones, 85% to 95% seen once, with around 0.38% in the top ten. The sequenced sample was naive CD4+ T cells from PBMCs. The receptors were gathered from a man younger than 35 in good health. Some clones in this sample may be carry-over from other donors' samples. Both conserved end residues are part of each CDR3. A D gene is named only where the DNA matches it firmly. The listing skips clone size in some rows; elsewhere it reads once, few, many or a size class.

TRBJ2-7 | - | TRBV28 | - | TGTGCCAGCAGTTTATCTCACCGGGGGGCGGGAGTAAACGAGCAGTACTTC | CASSLSHRGAGVNEQYF
TRBJ2-7 | TRBD1 | TRBV5-1 | - | TGCGCCAGCAGCTTGGGTCCGGGACAGGGGACCTACGAGCAGTACTTC | CASSLGPGQGTYEQYF
TRBJ2-3 | TRBD1 | TRBV10-3 | - | TGTGCCATCAGTGAGTCCGGGCAGGGGGCCCCAGATACGCAGTATTTT | CAISESGQGAPDTQYF
TRBJ2-5 | TRBD1 | TRBV11-3 | - | TGTGCCAGCAGCCCGGGACAGGGGCGACGAGAGACCCAGTACTTC | CASSPGQGRRETQYF
TRBJ2-2 | - | TRBV30 | - | TGTGCCTGGAGTACACACAGAACCGGGGAGCTGTTTTTT | CAWSTHRTGELFF
TRBJ2-7 | - | TRBV2 | - | TGTGCCAGCAGTGCAGCAGGGGATAACGAGCAGTACTTC | CASSAAGDNEQYF
TRBJ2-7 | TRBD2 | TRBV5-4 | - | TGTGCCAGCAGCTCTCCGCTAGCGGGAGATCACGAGCAGTACTTC | CASSSPLAGDHEQYF
TRBJ1-6 | TRBD1 | TRBV6-1 | - | TGTGCCAGCAGCCACAGGGGGAATTCACCCCTCCACTTT | CASSHRGNSPLHF
TRBJ2-7 | - | TRBV5-6 | - | TGTGCCAGCAGCTTCGCTCCGGAAGGCGAGCAGTACTTC | CASSFAPEGEQYF
TRBJ2-7 | - | TRBV11-2 | once | TGTGCCAGCAGCTTCGGTTCCTACGAGCAGTACTTC | CASSFGSYEQYF
TRBJ2-5 | - | TRBV23-1 | - | TGCGCCAGCAGCCGGGTTCGTTGGAAAAGGCGAGAGACCCAGTACTTC | CASSRVRWKRRETQYF
TRBJ2-5 | TRBD2 | TRBV9 | - | TGTGCCAGCAGCCCCAAGGTGACTAGCGGGAGGGGGGAGACCCAGTACTTC | CASSPKVTSGRGETQYF